A single sample gave rise to the 19 T cell receptor beta chains below, sequenced in a study of Ad26.COV2.S vaccination and SARS-CoV-2 variants. The treatment is: around 19 received Ad26.COV2.S at low or high dose, single or two shots; roughly 5 received placebo; per-sample allocation not given. Sampling was performed 63 days after the first vaccine or placebo injection. Sequencing was performed with immunoSEQ multiplex PCR; in TCRdb, only in-frame clones are kept and a portion is missing. This sample has hundreds of thousands of clones; approximately 88% occur once, and the top ten carry approximately 1.5%. Sequenced here: peripheral blood, sampled in a trial of Ad26.COV2.S vaccine versus placebo. Receptor source: a person between 18 and 65 years old who received the Ad26.COV2.S COVID-19 vaccine or a placebo.

This chain joins TRBV6-5 and TRBJ1-1; D ambiguous. Germline CDR1 reads MNHEY; CDR2 reads SVGAGI. Trimming shortened V by 4 bases and J by 3 bases, and 9 bases separated the two germline ends. This CDR3 is built from 13 residues. CDR3 coding DNA: TGTGCCAGCAGTTTCCTCCGGGACACTGAAGCTTTCTTT. It is translated as CASSFLRDTEAFF.

For this clone: Its ends do not fully match the called genes, so a read error is possible. J is TRBJ2-2 and V is TRBV10-3; TRBD2 aligns across 9 bases. The CDR3 runs 14 residues. Per the germline V gene, CDR1 is ENHRY and CDR2 is SYGVKD. The CDR3 loop reads CALRTSANTGELFF. The CDR3 DNA reads as TGTGCCCTCAGGACTAGCGCGAACACCGGGGAGCTGTTTTTT.

The rearrangement uses TRBV10-3 and TRBJ2-1, with D maybe TRBD2 (6 bases). The germline V and J ends were trimmed by 4 bases and 0 bases, with 7 bases remaining between them. This CDR3 spans 14 amino acids. Germline assignment: CDR1 ENHRY and CDR2 SYGVKD. The CDR3 loop reads CAISGRDSYNEQFF. In DNA form, the CDR3 reads TGTGCCATCAGTGGGCGGGACTCCTACAATGAGCAGTTCTTC.

Written as DNA, the CDR3 is TGTGCCAGCAGCTTAAGGGCAGACAATGAGCAGTTCTTC. The encoded protein is CASSLRADNEQFF. This chain connects TRBV7-2 to TRBJ2-1, with unresolved D. Germline V gene sequence: CDR1 SGHTA, CDR2 FQGNSA. The V end was cut by 2 bases, the J end by 5 bases, with 7 bases between. The CDR3 length is 13 residues.

J is TRBJ2-1 and V is TRBV5-1; 12 bases are shared with TRBD2. With V trimmed by 0 bases and J by 7 bases, 8 bases remained unmatched. Germline V gives CDR1 SGHRS, CDR2 YFSETQ. The CDR3 spans 17 residues. In DNA form, the CDR3 reads TGCGCCAGCAGCTTGGACCCTAGCGGGGGGGCAAGTAATGAGCAGTTCTTC. Translation: CASSLDPSGGASNEQFF. Complete variable domain (other parts from reference TRBV5-1 and TRBJ2-1): KAGVTQTPRYLIKTRGQQVTLSCSPISGHRSVSWYQQTPGQGLQFLFEYFSETQRNKGNFPGRFSGRQFSNSRSEMNVSTLELGDSALYLCASSLDPSGGASNEQFFGPGTRLTVL.

The chain employs TRBV2 and TRBJ2-7; no firm D call. The germline gives CDR1 SNHLY, CDR2 FYNNEI. The CDR3 runs 12 residues. The V end lost 4 bases, the J end lost 2 bases, and 6 bases lay between the germline ends. CDR3 residues: CASSVVPYEQYF. The CDR3 nucleotides read TGTGCCAGCAGTGTTGTGCCCTACGAGCAGTACTTC.

The V and J genes are TRBV6-5 and TRBJ2-5; 7 bases agree with TRBD1. CDR1 is MNHEY and CDR2 is SVGAGI in the germline V gene. The junction had 6 bases not matched to a gene; V was cut back by 5 bases and J by 3 bases. The CDR3 length is 14 residues. The CDR3 protein is CASSLGTDEETQYF. As DNA, the CDR3 is TGTGCCAGCAGTCTTGGGACAGATGAAGAGACCCAGTACTTC.

J is TRBJ2-3 and V is TRBV18; the match to TRBD1 covers 8 bases. CDR1 and CDR2 from the germline V gene are KGHSH and LQKENI. The CDR3 has 17 amino acids. The V gene end was trimmed by 3 bases and the J gene end by 9 bases; junction bases not matched to a gene: 17. The DNA for the CDR3 is TGTGCCAGCTCACCGTTATTCGGGACAGGAGGAAGGGGCACGCAGTATTTT. Translation gives CASSPLFGTGGRGTQYF. The whole variable domain, remainder taken from reference TRBV18 and TRBJ2-3, is NAGVMQNPRHLVRRRGQEARLRCSPMKGHSHVYWYRQLPEEGLKFMVYLQKENIIDESGMPKERFSAEFPKEGPSILRIQQVVRGDSAAYFCASSPLFGTGGRGTQYFGPGTRLTVL.

The V call is TRBV5-5, the J call TRBJ2-1; 8 nucleotides agree with TRBD2. The germline V gene has CDR1 SGHKS and CDR2 YYEKEE (reference sequence). The V and J ends lost 4 bases and 7 bases, in that order; junction bases with no gene match: 16. The CDR3 sequence is 17 residues long. The chain's CDR3 is CASSPLSGGRKGNEQFF. In DNA form, the CDR3 reads TGTGCCAGCAGCCCATTGTCCGGCGGGAGGAAAGGTAATGAGCAGTTCTTC.

This clone is a singleton in its sample. The sample holds other DNA sequences that translate to the same CDR3. The chain uses TRBV19 and TRBJ2-1, with D maybe TRBD1 (5 bases). V was shortened by 3 bases and J by 4 bases, with 7 bases between the two germline ends. The CDR3 contains 13 residues. Per the germline V gene, CDR1 is LNHDA and CDR2 is SQIVND (reference sequence). The DNA of the CDR3 is TGTGCCAGTAGTATGGGGCCATACAATGAGCAGTTCTTC. Protein: CASSMGPYNEQFF.

This chain connects TRBV3-1 (or the pseudogene TRBV3-2) to TRBJ2-1; 10 bases are a match to TRBD1. V dropped 1 base and J dropped 5; count of bases not matched to a gene: 5. The CDR3 is 16 amino acids. Germline V gene data show CDR1 as LGHDT and CDR2 as YNNKEL (reference sequence). The CDR3 DNA is TGTGCCAGCAGCCAAGCCGGGACAGGGGCACACAATGAGCAGTTCTTC. This sequence encodes CASSQAGTGAHNEQFF.

The gene calls are TRBV24-1 and TRBJ2-5, with D uncertain. The germline V gene encodes CDR1 KGHDR and CDR2 SFDVKD. Trimming cost V 0 bases and J 2 bases, with 9 bases left between them. This CDR3 is 15 amino acids long. The CDR3 loop reads CATSDLESSQETQYF. The DNA of the CDR3 is TGTGCCACCAGTGATTTGGAGTCTTCGCAAGAGACCCAGTACTTC.

The chain combines TRBV27 with TRBJ2-7, with 9 bases lining up with TRBD1. Germline trimming cut 5 bases from V and 2 bases from J; bases unmatched to any gene: 10. Germline V gives CDR1 MNHEY, CDR2 SMNVEV (reference sequence). This CDR3 spans 16 amino acids. This CDR3 reads CASSSAPGQGAYEQYF. As DNA, the CDR3 is TGTGCCAGCAGTAGCGCCCCGGGACAGGGAGCCTACGAGCAGTACTTC.

The chain carries TRBV30 and TRBJ2-5; D remains unclear. Germline CDR1 is GTSNPN and CDR2 is SVGIG (reference sequence). The length of the CDR3 is 13 residues. V was trimmed by 0 bases and J by 0 bases, leaving 5 bases between them. CDR3 in amino acids: CAWSVGHQETQYF. CDR3 bases: TGTGCCTGGAGTGTAGGACACCAAGAGACCCAGTACTTC.

This clone was counted a few times. The V and J genes are TRBV5-1 and TRBJ2-7; 11 nucleotides align to TRBD1. With V trimmed by 4 bases and J by 2 bases, 5 bases remained unmatched. The germline CDR1 and CDR2 sequences are SGHRS and YFSETQ. The CDR3 runs to 15 residues. CDR3 DNA sequence: TGCGCCAGCAGCCTCCGGACAGGGGGCGCCTACGAGCAGTACTTC. Protein sequence: CASSLRTGGAYEQYF.

This chain links TRBV2 with TRBJ2-7, with 10 bases aligning to TRBD1. The CDR3 has 16 amino acids. Germline-derived CDR1 and CDR2 are SNHLY and FYNNEI. Unmatched junction bases numbered 9, after V lost 6 bases and J lost 1 base. DNA for the CDR3: TGTGCCAGCAGGACTACGACAGGGGGCTTGTCCTACGAGCAGTACTTC. Translated: CASRTTTGGLSYEQYF.

The gene calls are TRBV7-8 and TRBJ2-1, with a weak D call TRBD2 (6 bases). Trimming cost V 3 bases and J 6 bases, with 15 bases left between them. This CDR3 is built from 15 residues. CDR1 is SGHVS and CDR2 is FQNEAQ in the germline V gene. The CDR3: CASSLGGMFRNEQFF. Here the CDR3 DNA reads TGTGCCAGCAGCTTGGGGGGAATGTTTCGCAATGAGCAGTTCTTC.

This clone was found once. The chain has TRBV5-1 and TRBJ2-2; 12 positions agree with TRBD2. The length of the CDR3 is 16 residues. Unmatched junction bases numbered 5, after V lost 2 bases and J lost 6 bases. CDR1 SGHRS and CDR2 YFSETQ come from the germline V gene. CDR3 sequence reads: CASSFKLAGGAGELFF. The CDR3 region has the DNA TGCGCCAGCAGCTTTAAACTAGCGGGGGGCGCCGGGGAGCTGTTTTTT.

J is TRBJ1-5 and V is TRBV10-3, with D uncertain. This CDR3 comprises 12 residues. The V end lost 8 bases, the J end lost 3 bases, and 8 bases lay between the germline ends. Per the germline V gene, CDR1 is ENHRY and CDR2 is SYGVKD. CDR3 sequence reads: CAIGKTNQPQHF. The CDR3, as DNA: TGTGCCATCGGCAAGACCAATCAGCCCCAGCATTTT.